This T cell receptor (beta chain) comes out of a study of cytomegalovirus exposure and HLA in healthy donors. With 60 Vbeta and 13 Jbeta primers, the PCR was carried out. Sequencing used immunoSEQ multiplex PCR; TCRdb keeps in-frame clones, though not all of them. This repertoire comprises under 200,000 clones; its ten largest clones make up less than 6.5%. This CDR3 has 12 residues. Germline CDR1 LNHDA, CDR2 SQIVND (reference sequence). Trimming took 9 bases from V and 3 from J; bases not matched to a gene: 3. V and J are TRBV19 and TRBJ1-2; 8 nucleotides line up with TRBD1. The sequencing sample was made of PBMCs. This clonotype originated in a young man in good health and CMV-seronegative. The CDR3 region is CASADRDYGYTF. The CDR3 DNA reads TGTGCCAGCGCGGACAGGGACTATGGCTACACCTTC.